Listed below are T cell receptor beta chains from one sample, sequenced in a study of blood T cell repertoires in COVID-19. Sequencing used immunoSEQ multiplex PCR; TCRdb keeps in-frame clones, though not all of them. The table has a few hundred thousand clones, nearly 90% seen once. Input material: PBMCs or T cells enriched from blood (not recorded which). These receptors came from a woman aged 25 to 45 who had recovered from COVID-19. Both conserved end residues are part of each CDR3. The D gene is left open where the match is weak. Part of the rows lack a size; the others show once, few, many or a class for expanded clones.

-	TRBV4-1	TRBJ1-2	TRBD1	TGCGCCAGCAGCCGAGTCGACAGGGAGGATGGCTACACCTTC	CASSRVDREDGYTF
-	TRBV5-1	TRBJ1-2	-	TGCGCCAGCAGCTTTCAGGGCCTGGCTAACTATGGCTACACCTTC	CASSFQGLANYGYTF
-	TRBV2	TRBJ1-5	TRBD1	TGTGCCAGCAGAACAGGGGGGGATCAGCCCCAGCATTTT	CASRTGGDQPQHF
-	TRBV20-1	TRBJ1-2	TRBD1	TGCAGTGCTAGTAGTGGACAGGGGGCGGGCGGCTACACCTTC	CSASSGQGAGGYTF
-	TRBV6-1	TRBJ1-5	-	TGTGCCAGCAGTGAAGGGGGAGGCCAGCCCCAGCATTTT	CASSEGGGQPQHF
-	TRBV5-5	TRBJ1-2	-	TGTGCCAGCAGCTTAACAGGTTCCGGGGGCTATGGCTACACCTTC	CASSLTGSGGYGYTF
-	TRBV5-4	TRBJ1-2	-	TGTGCCAGCAGCTCCACTAATGTACAGGGATCGGCTGGCTACACCTTC	CASSSTNVQGSAGYTF
once	TRBV20-1	TRBJ1-2	TRBD1	TGCAGTGCTCCCGGGACAGGTGGCTACACCTTC	CSAPGTGGYTF
once	TRBV2	TRBJ2-2	TRBD1	TGTGCCAGCAGGCCGGGACAGGTCACCGGGGAGCTGTTTTTT	CASRPGQVTGELFF
-	TRBV6-1	TRBJ1-5	-	TGTGCCAGCAGTGAACGAACAGAGTGGCATCAGCCCCAGCATTTT	CASSERTEWHQPQHF
-	TRBV5-4	TRBJ1-2	-	TGTGCCAGCAGCTTGTATGAGGGGGTCTATGGCTACACCTTC	CASSLYEGVYGYTF
-	TRBV7-3	TRBJ1-1	-	TGTGCCAGCAGCCCCGCGTCCATGAACACTGAAGCTTTCTTT	CASSPASMNTEAFF
-	TRBV5-5	TRBJ1-2	TRBD1	TGTGCCAGCAGCTTGGGCAGGGGGCCTCCTTCTGGCCTGGGAAATGGCTACACCTTC	CASSLGRGPPSGLGNGYTF
-	TRBV10-3	TRBJ2-5	TRBD2	TGTGCCATTAGCCTGACTAGCGGGGGGGCCCAGGAGACCCAGTACTTC	CAISLTSGGAQETQYF
once	TRBV29-1	TRBJ2-2	-	TGCAGCGTTGGGCAGGGGACGAACACCGGGGAGCTGTTTTTT	CSVGQGTNTGELFF
-	TRBV4-2	TRBJ1-5	TRBD1	TGTGCCAGCAGCCAAGTGGGACAGAATAGCAATCAGCCCCAGCATTTT	CASSQVGQNSNQPQHF
-	TRBV4-2	TRBJ1-4	TRBD1	TGTGCCAGCAGCCAAGGAGACAGGGGGGCTAATGAAAAACTGTTTTTT	CASSQGDRGANEKLFF
-	TRBV6-5	TRBJ2-3	-	TGTGCCAGCAGCCTTGAGGGAATCGATACGCAGTATTTT	CASSLEGIDTQYF
-	TRBV9	TRBJ1-1	-	TGTGCCAGCAGCGCCCTTAGGGGACTGGGGACTGAAGCTTTCTTT	CASSALRGLGTEAFF
-	TRBV10-2	TRBJ1-6	TRBD1	TGCGCCAGCAGTGAGTCTCTTCAGGGGGCCTATAATTCACCCCTCCACTTT	CASSESLQGAYNSPLHF
-	TRBV9	TRBJ2-7	TRBD1	TGTGCCAGCAGCGGAGGGGACAGGTACTACGAGCAGTACTTC	CASSGGDRYYEQYF
once	TRBV7-9	TRBJ2-3	TRBD2	TGTGCCAGCAGCACAACGGGACTAGCGGGGGGAATTACTAACACAGATACGCAGTATTTT	CASSTTGLAGGITNTDTQYF
-	TRBV5-4	TRBJ1-1	-	TGTGCCAGCAGCTTAGGAGACCCGAACACTGAAGCTTTCTTT	CASSLGDPNTEAFF
once	TRBV6-6	TRBJ1-1	-	TGTGCCAGCAGTTACTCGTCAAACACTGAAGCTTTCTTT	CASSYSSNTEAFF
once	TRBV10-3	TRBJ1-3	-	TGTGCCATCAGGGGAGCCGGTCAGAGCTCTGGAAACACCATATATTTT	CAIRGAGQSSGNTIYF
-	TRBV7-9	TRBJ2-2	-	TGTGCCAGCAGCTCAGGTGGCACCGGCGGGGAGCTGTTTTTT	CASSSGGTGGELFF
-	TRBV19	TRBJ2-5	-	TGTGCCAGTAGTATTTACGGAACAGGCTACCAAGAGACCCAGTACTTC	CASSIYGTGYQETQYF
-	TRBV6-2/TRBV6-3	TRBJ1-1	TRBD1	TGTGCCAGCAGCAACCCACGAGCGGGGACAGGGAGAGGCGCTGAAGCTTTCTTT	CASSNPRAGTGRGAEAFF
few	TRBV5-8	TRBJ1-3	-	TGTGCCAGCCCGCGGGGGCTACGTGGAAACACCATATATTTT	CASPRGLRGNTIYF
-	TRBV2	TRBJ1-5	-	TGTGCCAGCAGTGGGGCCGATAGCAATCAGCCCCAGCATTTT	CASSGADSNQPQHF
-	TRBV5-6	TRBJ1-6	TRBD1	TGTGCCAGCAGCTTCTGGGACAGGGTTTCACCCCTCCACTTT	CASSFWDRVSPLHF
-	TRBV7-3	TRBJ2-3	-	TGTGCCAGCAGCTTAACAGGGGGATCCACAGATACGCAGTATTTT	CASSLTGGSTDTQYF
-	TRBV18	TRBJ1-5	TRBD1	TGTGCCAGCTCTCGAACAGGGGGCGCCGGCAATCAGCCCCAGCATTTT	CASSRTGGAGNQPQHF
-	TRBV2	TRBJ1-2	TRBD1	TGTGCCAGCACAAGGGACAGGGGGTTTGATGGCTACACCTTC	CASTRDRGFDGYTF
-	TRBV6-5	TRBJ2-1	-	TGTGCCAGCAGTTACAGCGATGAGCAGTTCTTC	CASSYSDEQFF
-	TRBV19	TRBJ1-1	-	TGTGCCAGTAGTCAGGGGAGTGAAGCTTTCTTT	CASSQGSEAFF
-	TRBV6-5	TRBJ1-4	-	TGTGCCAGCAGTAACAGGGCAACTAATGAAAAACTGTTTTTT	CASSNRATNEKLFF
-	TRBV9	TRBJ1-4	-	TGTGCCAGCAGCGTAGGGGCCGGTAGAACTAATGAAAAACTGTTTTTT	CASSVGAGRTNEKLFF
-	TRBV21-1	TRBJ1-5	-	TGTGCCAGCAGCAAAGTGCGCAGGGAAGGCTGCAATCAGCCCCAGCATTTT	CASSKVRREGCNQPQHF
-	TRBV3-1/TRBV3-2	TRBJ2-1	-	TGTGCCAGCAGCCAAGGGGCGGGTCGGAGCTCCTACAATGAGCAGTTCTTC	CASSQGAGRSSYNEQFF
-	TRBV30	TRBJ2-1	TRBD2	TGTGCCTGGTCGAATAGCGGGGGGAACAATGAGCAGTTCTTC	CAWSNSGGNNEQFF
-	TRBV5-1	TRBJ2-3	TRBD2	TGCGCCAGCAGCCCCGGGGTAGCGGGGGGGACAGATACGCAGTATTTT	CASSPGVAGGTDTQYF
-	TRBV7-9	TRBJ1-6	-	TGTGCCAGCAGCCCGACTAAGAATAAAAGGAATTCACCCCTCCACTTT	CASSPTKNKRNSPLHF
-	TRBV5-4	TRBJ1-2	-	TGTGCCAGCAGCTTGGTCGGAGGTTCGGGTGGCTACACCTTC	CASSLVGGSGGYTF
-	TRBV4-3	TRBJ2-7	TRBD1	TGCGCCAGCAGCCAGGTAGGGGGCGTTAACGAGCAGTACTTC	CASSQVGGVNEQYF